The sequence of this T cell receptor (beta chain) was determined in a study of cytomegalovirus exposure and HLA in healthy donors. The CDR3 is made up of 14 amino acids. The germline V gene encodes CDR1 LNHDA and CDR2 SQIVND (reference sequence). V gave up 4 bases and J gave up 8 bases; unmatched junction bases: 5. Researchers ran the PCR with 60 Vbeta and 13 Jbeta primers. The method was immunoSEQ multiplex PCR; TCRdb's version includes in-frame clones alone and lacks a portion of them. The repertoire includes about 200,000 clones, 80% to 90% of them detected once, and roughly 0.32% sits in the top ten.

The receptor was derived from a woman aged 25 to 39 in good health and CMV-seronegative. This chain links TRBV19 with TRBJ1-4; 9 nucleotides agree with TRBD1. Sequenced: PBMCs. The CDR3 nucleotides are TGTGCCAGTAGTAAACAGGGGGCTCAAGAAAAACTGTTTTTT. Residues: CASSKQGAQEKLFF. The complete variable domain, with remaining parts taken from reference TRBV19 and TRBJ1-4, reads DGGITQSPKYLFRKEGQNVTLSCEQNLNHDAMYWYRQDPGQGLRLIYYSQIVNDFQKGDIAEGYSVSREKKESFPLTVTSAQKNPTAFYLCASSKQGAQEKLFFGSGTQLSVL.